This is a list of T cell receptor beta chains from one sample in a study of graft-versus-host responses after intestinal transplantation. Their cognate antigens are unknown. Generated by immunoSEQ multiplex PCR, the TCRdb table keeps only in-frame clones and is missing some. The table has about 51,000 clones, 70% to 90% seen once. This specimen was unstimulated CD4+ T cells sorted from spleen or lymph node cells, taken before transplant. Every receptor here comes from a human donor who was the organ donor for an intestinal transplant. CDR3s include the opening cysteine and the closing phenylalanine or tryptophan. D genes are given only for firm matches. The listing skips clone size in some rows; elsewhere it reads once, few, many or a size class.

j_call d_call clone_size v_call cdr3_aa cdr3_nt
TRBJ2-3 TRBD2 . TRBV6-5 CASSPWRENGDTQYF TGTGCCAGCAGTCCCTGGCGGGAGAACGGAGATACGCAGTATTTT
TRBJ1-2 . once TRBV5-6 CASSTAGLVYGYTF TGTGCCAGCAGTACCGCCGGACTTGTCTATGGCTACACCTTC
TRBJ2-5 TRBD1 . TRBV7-2 CASSLWQGVGETQYF TGTGCCAGCAGCTTATGGCAGGGGGTTGGTGAGACCCAGTACTTC
TRBJ2-1 . once TRBV7-2 CASARGLAALNEQFF TGTGCCAGCGCCCGCGGGCTAGCCGCCCTCAATGAGCAGTTCTTC
TRBJ2-5 . few TRBV10-1 CASSEGGPQETQYF TGCGCCAGCAGTGAGGGAGGGCCACAAGAGACCCAGTACTTC
TRBJ2-1 . once TRBV7-8 CASSLGTYNEQFF TGTGCCAGCAGCTTAGGGACTTACAATGAGCAGTTCTTC
TRBJ1-1 . . TRBV7-2 CASSFTVNTEAFF TGTGCCAGCAGCTTCACTGTGAACACTGAAGCTTTCTTT
TRBJ1-2 . . TRBV29-1 CSVEDDSGHGYTF TGCAGCGTTGAAGATGACAGTGGGCATGGCTACACCTTC
TRBJ2-5 TRBD2 . TRBV6-1 CASQQTSVRTQYF TGTGCCAGCCAACAAACTAGCGTGAGAACCCAGTACTTC
TRBJ1-1 TRBD1 . TRBV6-6 CASSYSSDREAFF TGTGCCAGCAGTTACTCTTCGGACAGGGAAGCTTTCTTT